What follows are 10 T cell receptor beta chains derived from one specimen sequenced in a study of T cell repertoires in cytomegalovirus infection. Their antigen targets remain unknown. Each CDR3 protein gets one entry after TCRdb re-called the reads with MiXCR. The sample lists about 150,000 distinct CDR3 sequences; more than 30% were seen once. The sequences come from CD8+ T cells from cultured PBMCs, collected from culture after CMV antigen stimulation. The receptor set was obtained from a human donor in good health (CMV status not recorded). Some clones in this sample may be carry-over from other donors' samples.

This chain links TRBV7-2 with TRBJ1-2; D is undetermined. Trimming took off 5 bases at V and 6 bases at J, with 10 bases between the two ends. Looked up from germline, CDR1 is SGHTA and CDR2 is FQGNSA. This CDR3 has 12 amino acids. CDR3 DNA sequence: TGTGCCAGCAGCCCCCGGTCGCATGGCTACACCTTC. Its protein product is CASSPRSHGYTF.

CDR3 sequence reads: CASSPAGVAADEQYF. The CDR3 nucleotides are TGTGCCAGCTCACCAGCAGGGGTGGCAGCGGACGAGCAGTACTTC. V usage is TRBV18 and J usage is TRBJ2-7, with D perhaps matching TRBD1 (6 bases). V was shortened by 2 bases and J by 5 bases, with 16 bases between the two germline ends. Germline assignment: CDR1 KGHSH and CDR2 LQKENI. This CDR3 contains 15 residues.

CDR3 loop: CASRDGQGAGELFF. CDR3 nucleotide sequence: TGTGCCAGCAGGGACGGACAGGGGGCCGGGGAGCTGTTTTTT. The rearrangement joins TRBV27 to TRBJ2-2, with TRBD1 matching 10 bases. The V segment lost 6 bases and the J segment 6 bases; nucleotides outside the gene matches: 4. CDR3 length: 14 amino acids. Germline V gene data show CDR1 as MNHEY and CDR2 as SMNVEV (reference sequence).

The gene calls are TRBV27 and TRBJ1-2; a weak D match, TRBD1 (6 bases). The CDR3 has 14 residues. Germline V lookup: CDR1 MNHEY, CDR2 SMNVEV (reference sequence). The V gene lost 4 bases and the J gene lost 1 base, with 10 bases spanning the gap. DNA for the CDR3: TGTGCCAGCAGTTCAGGGGTTTTTAACTATGGCTACACCTTC. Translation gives CASSSGVFNYGYTF.

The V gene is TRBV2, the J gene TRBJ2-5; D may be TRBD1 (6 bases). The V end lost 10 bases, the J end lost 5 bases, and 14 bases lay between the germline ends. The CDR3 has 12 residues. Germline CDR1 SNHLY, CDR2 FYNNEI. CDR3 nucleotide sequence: TGTGCCACCAACCGAGGGGGTGAGACCCAGTACTTC. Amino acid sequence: CATNRGGETQYF.

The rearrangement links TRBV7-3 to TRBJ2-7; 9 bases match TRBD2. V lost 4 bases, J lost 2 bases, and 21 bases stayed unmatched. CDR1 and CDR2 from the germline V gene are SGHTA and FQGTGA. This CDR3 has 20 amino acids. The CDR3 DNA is TGTGCCAGCAGCTCATTTGTCGGGAGCGGGGGGTCCATGACGACCTACGAGCAGTACTTC. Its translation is CASSSFVGSGGSMTTYEQYF.

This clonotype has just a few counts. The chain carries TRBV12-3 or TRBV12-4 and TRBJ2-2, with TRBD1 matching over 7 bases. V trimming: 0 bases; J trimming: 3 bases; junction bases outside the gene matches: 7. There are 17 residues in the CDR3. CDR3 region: CASSLAPTGVDTGELFF. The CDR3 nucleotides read TGTGCCAGCAGTTTAGCGCCTACAGGGGTTGACACCGGGGAGCTGTTTTTT.

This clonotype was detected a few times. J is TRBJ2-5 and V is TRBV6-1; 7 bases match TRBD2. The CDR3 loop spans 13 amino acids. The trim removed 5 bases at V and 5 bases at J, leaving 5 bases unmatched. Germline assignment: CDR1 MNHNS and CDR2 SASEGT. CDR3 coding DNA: TGTGCCAGCAGTTTGAAGGGAGGGGAGACCCAGTACTTC. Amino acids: CASSLKGGETQYF.

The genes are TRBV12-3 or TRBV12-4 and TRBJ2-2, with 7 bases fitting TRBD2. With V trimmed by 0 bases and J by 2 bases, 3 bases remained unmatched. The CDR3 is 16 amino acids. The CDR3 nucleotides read TGTGCCAGCAGTTTAGCCCTAGCGGTAAACACCGGGGAGCTGTTTTTT. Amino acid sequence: CASSLALAVNTGELFF.

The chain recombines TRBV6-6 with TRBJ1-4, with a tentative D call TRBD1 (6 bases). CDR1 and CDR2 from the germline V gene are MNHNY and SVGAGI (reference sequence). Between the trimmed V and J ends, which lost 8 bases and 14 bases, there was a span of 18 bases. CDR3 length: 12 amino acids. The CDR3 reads CASRRQEGWLFF. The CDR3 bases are TGTGCCAGCCGGCGACAGGAGGGGTGGCTGTTTTTT.